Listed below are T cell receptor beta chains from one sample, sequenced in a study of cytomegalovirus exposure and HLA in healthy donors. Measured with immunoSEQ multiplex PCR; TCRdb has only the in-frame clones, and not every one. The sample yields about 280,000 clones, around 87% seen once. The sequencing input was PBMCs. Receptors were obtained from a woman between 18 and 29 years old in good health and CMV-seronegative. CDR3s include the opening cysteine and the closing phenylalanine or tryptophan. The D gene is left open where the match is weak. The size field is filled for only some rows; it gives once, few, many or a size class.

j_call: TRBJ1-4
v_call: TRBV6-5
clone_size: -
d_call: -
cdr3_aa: CASSRRATTNEKLFF
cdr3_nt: TGTGCCAGCAGTCGCCGAGCGACAACTAATGAAAAACTGTTTTTT

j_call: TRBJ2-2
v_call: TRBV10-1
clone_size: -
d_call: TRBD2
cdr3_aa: CASSEPFGTSGNTGELFF
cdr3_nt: TGCGCCAGCAGTGAGCCGTTTGGGACTAGCGGGAACACCGGGGAGCTGTTTTTT

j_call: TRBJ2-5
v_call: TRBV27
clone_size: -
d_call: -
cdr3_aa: CASSSSRTQYF
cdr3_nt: TGTGCCAGCAGTTCCTCTAGGACCCAGTACTTC

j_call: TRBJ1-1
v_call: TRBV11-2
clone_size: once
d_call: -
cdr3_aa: CASSPGHMNTEAFF
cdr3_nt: TGTGCCAGCAGCCCAGGACACATGAACACTGAAGCTTTCTTT

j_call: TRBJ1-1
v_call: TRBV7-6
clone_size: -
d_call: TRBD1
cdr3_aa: CASSEDRVYTEAFF
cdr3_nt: TGTGCCAGCAGCGAGGACAGGGTCTATACTGAAGCTTTCTTT

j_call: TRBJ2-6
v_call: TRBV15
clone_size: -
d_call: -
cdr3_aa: CATSRFAGHSLSGANVLTF
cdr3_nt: TGTGCCACCAGCAGATTCGCCGGACATTCCCTCTCTGGGGCCAACGTCCTGACTTTC

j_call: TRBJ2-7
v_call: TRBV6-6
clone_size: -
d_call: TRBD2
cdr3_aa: CASSLLGGVHEQYF
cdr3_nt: TGTGCCAGCAGCCTCCTTGGGGGGGTCCACGAGCAGTACTTC

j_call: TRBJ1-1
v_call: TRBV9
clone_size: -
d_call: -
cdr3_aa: CASTRGGAGLPEAFF
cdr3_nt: TGTGCCAGCACCAGAGGGGGGGCGGGACTACCAGAAGCTTTCTTT

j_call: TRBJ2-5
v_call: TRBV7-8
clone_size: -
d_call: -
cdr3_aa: CASSSLAGPLETQYF
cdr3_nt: TGTGCCAGCAGCTCCCTCGCGGGCCCTCTAGAGACCCAGTACTTC

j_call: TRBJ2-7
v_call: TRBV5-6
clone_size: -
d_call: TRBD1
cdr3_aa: CASSVPGQGYEQYF
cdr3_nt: TGTGCCAGCAGCGTCCCGGGACAGGGCTACGAGCAGTACTTC

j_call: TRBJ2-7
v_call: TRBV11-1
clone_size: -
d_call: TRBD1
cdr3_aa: CASSPGTGPYEQYF
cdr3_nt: TGTGCCAGCAGCCCCGGGACAGGCCCCTACGAGCAGTACTTC

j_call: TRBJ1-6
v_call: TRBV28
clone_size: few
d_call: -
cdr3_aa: CASSFSRGVAPLHF
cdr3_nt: TGTGCCAGCAGTTTTTCCCGTGGAGTCGCACCCCTCCACTTT

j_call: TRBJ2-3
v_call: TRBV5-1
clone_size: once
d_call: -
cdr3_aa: CASSLGGQALNTQYF
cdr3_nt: TGCGCCAGCAGCTTGGGTGGACAAGCCTTAAATACGCAGTATTTT

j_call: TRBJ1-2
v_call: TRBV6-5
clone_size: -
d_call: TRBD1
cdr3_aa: CASSSAGTGYGYTF
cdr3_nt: TGTGCCAGCAGTTCCGCCGGGACAGGCTATGGCTACACCTTC